The sequence of this T cell receptor (beta chain) was determined in a study of T cell responses to AZD1222 COVID-19 vaccine. Study-wide results and caveats: Spike-wide coverage was observed for vaccine-associated CD4 TCRs, with dominant responses at 160-218 and 743-854. Nearly half of unique spike-specific TCRs reportedly avoided B.1.351 and B.1.1.7 mutated regions. Among AZD1222 vaccinees, only six or seven were seropositive at baseline. An increase in Spike-specific TCR breadth and depth was observed after two AZD1222 doses.

Remarks on this clone: Its antigen remains unidentified.

Trimming took off 5 bases at V and 0 bases at J, with 10 bases between the two ends. This CDR3 has 14 amino acids. Germline CDR1 reads SGHRS; CDR2 reads YFSETQ. Clones were sequenced by immunoSEQ multiplex PCR, and TCRdb holds only the in-frame ones, with some missing. The sample includes about 130,000 clones, 88% seen only once; the top ten take less than 6.5%. V usage is TRBV5-1 and J usage is TRBJ2-3, with unresolved D. This clonotype originated in an adult in good health. This specimen consisted of peripheral blood, obtained on day 0 of AZD1222 vaccination. The CDR3 loop reads CASRTQSSTDTQYF. CDR3 coding DNA: TGCGCCAGCAGGACCCAATCTAGCACAGATACGCAGTATTTT.